The T cell receptor beta chain described here comes from a study of early T cells in non-severe SARS-CoV-2 infection. Study results and caveats: VDJdb matches were skewed toward anti-spike CD8 T cell responses.

TCRdb analysed the 5' RACE reads with MiXCR anew, one entry per CDR3 protein. The sample shows approximately 100,000 distinct CDR3 sequences, 16% of them seen only once. CDR3 length equals 14 residues. Germline assignment: CDR1 MNHEY and CDR2 SVGEGT. Trimming cost V 2 bases and J 2 bases, with 10 bases left between them. The table lists this clonotype with many counts. The antigen is undetermined. The specimen sequenced was whole blood. This chain joins TRBV6-2 or TRBV6-3 and TRBJ2-7; D ambiguous. The receptor was derived from an adult who was a healthcare worker with PCR-confirmed SARS-CoV-2 infection or an uninfected control (not recorded which). The CDR3 protein is CASSYRVSAYEQYF. CDR3 sequence (DNA): TGTGCCAGCAGTTACCGGGTCTCGGCCTACGAGCAGTACTTC.